Reported below is one T cell receptor (beta chain). The antigen this receptor binds is unknown. No qualities accompany the bases; no much larger clone lies one base away. This entry belongs to a study of CD8 T cells in Susac syndrome (dated by TCRdb to about 2019). About the investigation overall: Of the Susac syndrome patients who were sequenced, more than five had clinically active disease and roughly 8 were in clinical remission. At blood withdrawal, Susac syndrome patients were therapy-naive, treated with corticosteroids (with IVIg additionally given to some), or treated with IVIg alone. Repertoire sequencing was used to test whether CD8+ T cell activation and differentiation in Susac syndrome was antigen driven. What the research found in general, with its limitations: The TCR sequencing and HLA analysis was acknowledged to have included a relatively small number of individuals. In the CD4+ T cell repertoire of Susac syndrome patients, clonal expansion was not detected.

Its CDR3 holds 15 amino acids, cysteine through phenylalanine. CDR3 DNA is the only sequence kept; it has 45 bases, read in frame from the first base. From the germline V gene, CDR1 is SGHRS and CDR2 is YFSETQ. V lost 0 bases and J lost 0 bases; the stretch between them is 10 bases long. Peripheral blood CD8+ and CD4+ T cells from healthy donors, Susac syndrome patients and multiple sclerosis patients were profiled using high-throughput TCR beta sequencing. Susac syndrome patients met recently defined diagnostic criteria for definite or probable disease. Bulk CD8+ and CD4+ T cells were purified magnetically by negative isolation, whereas CD8+ TEMRA cells were enriched by FACS. Blood was collected in EDTA tubes and processed within 24 hours, with PBMCs isolated through density gradient centrifugation. PBMCs intended for TCR sequencing were frozen in liquid nitrogen and were later thawed in a 37 degrees C water bath. The sorted or isolated CD4+, CD8+ and CD8+ TEMRA cells reached a purity of at least 90%.

RNA was extracted with the RNeasy kit and about 0.5 to 1 ug was reverse transcribed using random hexamers. The immunoSEQ multiplex PCR assay, covering 54 Vbeta and 13 Jbeta segments, was used to amplify TCR beta CDR3 regions. To correct PCR amplification bias, a synthetic template baseline was used for both primer optimization and computational correction. The authors' analysis ran thus. Reads were annotated to V, D and J genes according to IMGT and were analyzed with immunoSEQ Analyzer, with only productive sequences retained. Clonality was computed as one minus Shannon entropy normalized by log2 of the number of productive unique sequences. For each patient and control, public and private clones were evaluated within the 100 most prevalent clones. A clone was defined as Susac-specific if it was absent from the healthy and MS cohorts, from over a thousand published viral clones and from other ImmuneACCESS disease sequences. TCRdb cleaned the public reads at Q25 with fastp, built clones with MiXCR and kept in-frame beta chains. Entries that share a CDR3 protein sequence are merged under the most common genes and DNA. TCRdb's processing, not the authors', yielded these V and J calls. This sample gives around 180,000 distinct CDR3 sequences in total; around 94% of them show up just once. Of the sample, roughly 0.11% is held by the ten largest clones.

What was sequenced was CD4+ T cells from PBMCs. Recombination connected TRBV5-1 to TRBJ2-7, with no reliable assignment of the D segment. This receptor was identified in a human donor with Susac syndrome. The CDR3 loop reads CASSLGSESSYEQYF. The nucleotides read TGCGCCAGCAGCTTGGGTAGTGAGAGCTCCTACGAGCAGTACTTC.